These 3 T cell receptor beta chains originate from one sample sequenced in a study of T cell responses to AZD1222 COVID-19 vaccine. Assay used: immunoSEQ multiplex PCR; TCRdb lists only in-frame clones, some missing. Altogether more than 75,000 clones are present, 85% to 90% being singletons, with the ten largest covering roughly 24%. The sequences come from peripheral blood, collected on day 0 of AZD1222 vaccination. These receptors originate from an adult in good health.

V usage is TRBV5-4 and J usage is TRBJ2-7; 10 nucleotides match TRBD2. Germline assignment: CDR1 SGHNT and CDR2 YYREEE (reference sequence). There are 15 residues in the CDR3. Trimming took 5 bases from V and 4 from J; bases not matched to a gene: 9. For the CDR3, the DNA is TGTGCCAGCAGACCTAGCGGGAGTGAAGGGTACGAGCAGTACTTC. It translates to CASRPSGSEGYEQYF. The variable domain in full, with the rest retrieved from reference TRBV5-4 and TRBJ2-7, is ETGVTQSPTHLIKTRGQQVTLRCSSQSGHNTVSWYQQALGQGPQFIFQYYREEENGRGNFPPRFSGLQFPNYSSELNVNALELDDSALYLCASRPSGSEGYEQYFGPGTRLTVT.

The gene calls are TRBV28 and TRBJ1-5; TRBD1 matches at 9 bases. V trimming: 5 bases; J trimming: 7 bases; junction bases outside the gene matches: 6. Per germline, CDR1 MDHEN and CDR2 SYDVKM. The CDR3 contains 14 residues. The CDR3: CASSRGQGWQPQHF. The CDR3 DNA reads TGTGCCAGCAGTAGGGGACAGGGATGGCAGCCCCAGCATTTT.

The chain joins TRBV28 to TRBJ1-2; 7 bases are shared with TRBD1. The CDR3 is made up of 14 amino acids. Trimming at V came to 8 bases and at J to 7 bases, leaving 13 bases not matched to a gene. CDR1 and CDR2 from the germline V gene are MDHEN and SYDVKM. CDR3 nucleotide sequence: TGTGCCAGCGGGGGGTCTAGGACAGGTGGTGGCTACACCTTC. Encoded protein: CASGGSRTGGGYTF.